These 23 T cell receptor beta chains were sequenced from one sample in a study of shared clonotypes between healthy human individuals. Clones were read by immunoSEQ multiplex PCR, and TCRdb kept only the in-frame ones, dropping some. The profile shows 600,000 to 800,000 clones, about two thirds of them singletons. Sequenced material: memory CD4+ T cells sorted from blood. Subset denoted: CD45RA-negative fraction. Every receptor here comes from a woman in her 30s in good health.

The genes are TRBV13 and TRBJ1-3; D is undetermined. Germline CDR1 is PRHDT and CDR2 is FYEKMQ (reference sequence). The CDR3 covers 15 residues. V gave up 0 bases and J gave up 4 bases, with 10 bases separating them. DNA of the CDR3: TGTGCCAGCAGCTTAGGCGTCATGGTCGGAAACACCATATATTTT. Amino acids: CASSLGVMVGNTIYF.

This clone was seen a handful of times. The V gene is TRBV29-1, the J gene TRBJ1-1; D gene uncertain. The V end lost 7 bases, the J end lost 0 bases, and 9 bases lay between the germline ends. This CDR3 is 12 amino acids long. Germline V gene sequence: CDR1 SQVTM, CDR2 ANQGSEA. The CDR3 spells CSARIMNTEAFF. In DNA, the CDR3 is TGCAGCGCGAGGATTATGAACACTGAAGCTTTCTTT.

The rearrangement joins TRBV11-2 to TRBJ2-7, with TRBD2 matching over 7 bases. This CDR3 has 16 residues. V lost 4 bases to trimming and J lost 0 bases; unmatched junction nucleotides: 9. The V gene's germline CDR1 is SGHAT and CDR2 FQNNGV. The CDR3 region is CASSSAGTRSSYEQYF. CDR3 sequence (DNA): TGTGCCAGCAGCTCAGCGGGAACTAGGAGCTCCTACGAGCAGTACTTC.

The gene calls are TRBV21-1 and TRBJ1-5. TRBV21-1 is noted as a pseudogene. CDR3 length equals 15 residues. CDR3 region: CASSEGYTSNQPQHF. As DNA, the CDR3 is TGTGCCAGCAGCGAGGGATACACAAGCAATCAGCCCCAGCATTTT.

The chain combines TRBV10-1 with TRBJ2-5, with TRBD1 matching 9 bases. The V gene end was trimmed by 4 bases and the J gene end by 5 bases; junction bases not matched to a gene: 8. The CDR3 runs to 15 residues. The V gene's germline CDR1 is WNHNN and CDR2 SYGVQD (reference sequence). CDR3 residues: CASSVTGTGFETQYF. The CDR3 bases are TGCGCCAGCAGTGTGACCGGGACAGGGTTCGAGACCCAGTACTTC.

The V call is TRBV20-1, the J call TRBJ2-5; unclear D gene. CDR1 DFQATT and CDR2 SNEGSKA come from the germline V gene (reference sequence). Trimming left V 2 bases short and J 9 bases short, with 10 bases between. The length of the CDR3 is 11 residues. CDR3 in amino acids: CSARNPAPQYF. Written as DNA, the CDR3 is TGCAGTGCTAGAAATCCCGCCCCCCAGTACTTC.

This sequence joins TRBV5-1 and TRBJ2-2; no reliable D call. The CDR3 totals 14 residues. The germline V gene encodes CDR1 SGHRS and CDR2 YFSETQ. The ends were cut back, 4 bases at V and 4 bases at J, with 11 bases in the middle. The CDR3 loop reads CASSALRSTGELFF. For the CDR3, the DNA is TGCGCCAGCAGCGCCCTACGTTCCACCGGGGAGCTGTTTTTT.

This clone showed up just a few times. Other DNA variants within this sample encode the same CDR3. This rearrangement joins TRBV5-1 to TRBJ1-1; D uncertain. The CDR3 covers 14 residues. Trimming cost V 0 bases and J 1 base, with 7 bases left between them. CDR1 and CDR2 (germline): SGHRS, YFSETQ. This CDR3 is CASSLVGTNTEAFF. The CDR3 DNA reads TGCGCCAGCAGCTTGGTAGGAACGAACACTGAAGCTTTCTTT.

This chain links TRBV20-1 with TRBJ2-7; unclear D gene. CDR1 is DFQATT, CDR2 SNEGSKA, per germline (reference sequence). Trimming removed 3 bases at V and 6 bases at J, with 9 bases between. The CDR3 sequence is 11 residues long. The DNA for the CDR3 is TGCAGTGCTAGTCGAGGTTCCGAGCAGTACTTC. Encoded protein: CSASRGSEQYF.

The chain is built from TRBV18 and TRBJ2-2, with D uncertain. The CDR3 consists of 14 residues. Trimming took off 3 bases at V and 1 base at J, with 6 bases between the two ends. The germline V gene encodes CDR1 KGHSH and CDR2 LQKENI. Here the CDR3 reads CASSPNLNTGELFF. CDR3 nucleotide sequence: TGTGCCAGCTCACCCAATTTGAACACCGGGGAGCTGTTTTTT. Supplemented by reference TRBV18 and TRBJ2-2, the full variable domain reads NAGVMQNPRHLVRRRGQEARLRCSPMKGHSHVYWYRQLPEEGLKFMVYLQKENIIDESGMPKERFSAEFPKEGPSILRIQQVVRGDSAAYFCASSPNLNTGELFFGEGSRLTVL.

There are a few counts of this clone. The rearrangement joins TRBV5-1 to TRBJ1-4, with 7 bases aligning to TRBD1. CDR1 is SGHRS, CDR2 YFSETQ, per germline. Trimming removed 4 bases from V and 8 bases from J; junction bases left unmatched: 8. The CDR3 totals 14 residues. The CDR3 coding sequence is TGCGCCAGCAGCGCGGGACAGCAAGTGGAAAAACTGTTTTTT. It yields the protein CASSAGQQVEKLFF.

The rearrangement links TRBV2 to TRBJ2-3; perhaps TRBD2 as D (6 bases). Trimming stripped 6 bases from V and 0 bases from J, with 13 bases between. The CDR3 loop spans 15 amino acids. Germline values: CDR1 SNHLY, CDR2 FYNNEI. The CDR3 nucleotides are TGTGCCAGCAGGGAATCCGGGACTAGCACAGATACGCAGTATTTT. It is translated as CASRESGTSTDTQYF.

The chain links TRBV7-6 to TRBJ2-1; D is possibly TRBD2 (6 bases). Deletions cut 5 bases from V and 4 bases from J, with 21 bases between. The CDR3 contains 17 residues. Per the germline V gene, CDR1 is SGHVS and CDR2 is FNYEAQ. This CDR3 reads CASSERPPGGQYNEQFF. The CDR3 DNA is TGTGCCAGCAGCGAACGTCCCCCAGGAGGGCAATACAATGAGCAGTTCTTC. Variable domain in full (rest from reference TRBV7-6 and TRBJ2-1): GAGVSQSPRYKVTKRGQDVALRCDPISGHVSLYWYRQALGQGPEFLTYFNYEAQQDKSGLPNDRFSAERPEGSISTLTIQRTEQRDSAMYRCASSERPPGGQYNEQFFGPGTRLTVL.

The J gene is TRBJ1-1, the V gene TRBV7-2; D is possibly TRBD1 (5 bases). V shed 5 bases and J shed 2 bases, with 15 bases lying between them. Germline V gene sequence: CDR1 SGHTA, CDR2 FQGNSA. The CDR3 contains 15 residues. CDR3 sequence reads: CASSASGTPNTEAFF. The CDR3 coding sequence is TGTGCCAGCAGCGCGTCCGGGACGCCAAACACTGAAGCTTTCTTT.

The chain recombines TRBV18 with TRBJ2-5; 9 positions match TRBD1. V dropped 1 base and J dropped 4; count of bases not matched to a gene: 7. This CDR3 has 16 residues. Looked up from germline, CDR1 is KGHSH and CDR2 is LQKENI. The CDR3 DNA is TGTGCCAGCTCACCACGGGGACAGGGTATGATAGAGACCCAGTACTTC. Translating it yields CASSPRGQGMIETQYF.

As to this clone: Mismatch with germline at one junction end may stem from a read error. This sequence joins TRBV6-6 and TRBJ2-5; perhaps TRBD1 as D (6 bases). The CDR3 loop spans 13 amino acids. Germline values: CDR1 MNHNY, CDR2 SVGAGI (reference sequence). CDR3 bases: TGTGCCAGCCAATTCAGGGGCCGAGAGGCCCAGTACTTC. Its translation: CASQFRGREAQYF.

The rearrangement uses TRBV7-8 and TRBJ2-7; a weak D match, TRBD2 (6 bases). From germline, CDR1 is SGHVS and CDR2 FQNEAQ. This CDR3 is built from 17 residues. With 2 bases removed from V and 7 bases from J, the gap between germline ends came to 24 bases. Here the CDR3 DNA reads TGTGCCAGCAGCTTACTTATCCGGGACTCGGCTGTTGATGAGCAGTACTTC. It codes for CASSLLIRDSAVDEQYF.

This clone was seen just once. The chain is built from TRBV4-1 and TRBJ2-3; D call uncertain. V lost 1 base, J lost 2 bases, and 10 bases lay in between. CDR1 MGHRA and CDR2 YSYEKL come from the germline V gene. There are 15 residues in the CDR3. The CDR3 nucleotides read TGCGCCAGCAGCCAAGTCCTAGTCTTCACAGATACGCAGTATTTT. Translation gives CASSQVLVFTDTQYF.

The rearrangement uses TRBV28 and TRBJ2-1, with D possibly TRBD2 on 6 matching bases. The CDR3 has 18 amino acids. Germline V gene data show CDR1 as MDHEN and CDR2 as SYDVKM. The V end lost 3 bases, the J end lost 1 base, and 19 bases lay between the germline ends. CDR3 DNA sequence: TGTGCCAGCAGTTTCGAGGACTACCTAGACCTATCCTACAATGAGCAGTTCTTC. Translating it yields CASSFEDYLDLSYNEQFF. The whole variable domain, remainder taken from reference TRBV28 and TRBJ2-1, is DVKVTQSSRYLVKRTGEKVFLECVQDMDHENMFWYRQDPGLGLRLIYFSYDVKMKEKGDIPEGYSVSREKKERFSLILESASTNQTSMYLCASSFEDYLDLSYNEQFFGPGTRLTVL.

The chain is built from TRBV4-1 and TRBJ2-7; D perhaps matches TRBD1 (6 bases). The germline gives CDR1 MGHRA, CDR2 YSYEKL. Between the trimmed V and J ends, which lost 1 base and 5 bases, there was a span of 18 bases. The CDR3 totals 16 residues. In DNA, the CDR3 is TGCGCCAGCAGCCAAGTGGGAACAGGGAAAAGGAACGAGCAGTACTTC. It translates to CASSQVGTGKRNEQYF.

CDR3 protein: CASGLSHTRVAGTEAFF. The CDR3 DNA sequence: TGTGCTAGTGGTTTGAGCCACACTCGGGTGGCGGGCACTGAAGCTTTCTTT. The V call is TRBV12-5, the J call TRBJ1-1, with unresolved D. Looked up from germline, CDR1 is LGHNT and CDR2 is FRNRAP. The CDR3 has 17 residues. V lost 2 bases and J lost 4, with 20 bases in between.

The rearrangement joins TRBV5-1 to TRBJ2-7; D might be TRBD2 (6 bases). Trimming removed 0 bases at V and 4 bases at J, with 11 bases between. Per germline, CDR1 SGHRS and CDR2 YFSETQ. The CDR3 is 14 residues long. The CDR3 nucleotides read TGCGCCAGCAGCTTGGACAGGAGGGGATACGAGCAGTACTTC. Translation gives CASSLDRRGYEQYF.

The CDR3 here is CSVEGQGAGEQYF. The DNA of the CDR3 is TGCAGCGTCGAGGGCCAGGGGGCGGGCGAGCAGTACTTC. The chain recombines TRBV29-1 with TRBJ2-7; 8 bases match TRBD1. Trimming at V came to 6 bases and at J to 6 bases, leaving 10 bases not matched to a gene. The germline CDR1 and CDR2 sequences are SQVTM and ANQGSEA. This CDR3 comprises 13 residues.